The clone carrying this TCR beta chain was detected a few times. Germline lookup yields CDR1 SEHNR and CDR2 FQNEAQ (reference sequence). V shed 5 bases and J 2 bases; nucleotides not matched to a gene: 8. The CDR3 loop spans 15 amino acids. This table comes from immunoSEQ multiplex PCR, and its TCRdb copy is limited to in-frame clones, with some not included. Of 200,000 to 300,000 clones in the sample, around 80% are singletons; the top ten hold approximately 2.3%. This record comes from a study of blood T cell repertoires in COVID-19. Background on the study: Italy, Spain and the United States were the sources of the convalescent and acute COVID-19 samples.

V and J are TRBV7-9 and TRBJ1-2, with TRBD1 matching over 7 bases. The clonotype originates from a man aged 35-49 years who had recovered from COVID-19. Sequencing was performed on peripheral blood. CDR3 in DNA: TGTGCCAGCAGCCACATCGGGACAGCCAACTATGGCTACACCTTC. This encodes CASSHIGTANYGYTF.